One and the same sample provided the 3 T cell receptor beta chains below, sequenced in a study of shared T cell receptors in the human thymus. Some clones are missing from TCRdb's copy, which holds only in-frame ones; the method was immunoSEQ multiplex PCR. The sample consists of 550,000 to 800,000 clones, approximately 83% of them appearing once. These data also formed part of another study, on human thymus T cells.

Sequencing was done on a sample of thymocytes. The receptor set was obtained from a girl under three years old with a congenital heart defect.

The V gene is TRBV5-1, the J gene TRBJ2-7; TRBD1 aligns across 7 bases. Germline V gene sequence: CDR1 SGHRS, CDR2 YFSETQ. The CDR3 is 16 residues long. Trimming removed 4 bases from V and 0 bases from J; junction bases left unmatched: 10. The CDR3 DNA is TGCGCCAGCAGCGCTATCCGGGACAGTCCCTCCTACGAGCAGTACTTC. The encoded protein is CASSAIRDSPSYEQYF.

The rearrangement links TRBV4-3 to TRBJ1-2, with 8 bases that match TRBD1. CDR1 is LGHNA, CDR2 YSLEER, per germline. CDR3 size: 13 residues. Trimming cost V 4 bases and J 8 bases; bases outside gene matches: 6. The CDR3 coding sequence is TGCGCCAGCAGCCCTCAGGGGGCCTGGGGCTACACCTTC. Protein sequence: CASSPQGAWGYTF.

The chain carries TRBV6-5 and TRBJ1-3; D uncertain. The germline V and J ends were trimmed by 4 bases and 5 bases, with 6 bases remaining between them. Germline V lookup: CDR1 MNHEY, CDR2 SVGAGI. There are 12 residues in the CDR3. As DNA, the CDR3 is TGTGCCAGCAGTTCCCAGAGAAACACCATATATTTT. Amino acids: CASSSQRNTIYF.